The 23 T cell receptor beta chains below were found in one sample sequenced in a study of blood T cell repertoires in COVID-19. Sequencing was performed with immunoSEQ multiplex PCR; in TCRdb, only in-frame clones are kept and a portion is missing. This sample has about 210,000 clones, with 83% found just once. Sequencing was done on a sample of peripheral blood. Receptors originate from a woman in her thirties or forties with active or convalescent COVID-19.

V usage is TRBV7-2 and J usage is TRBJ2-7; possibly TRBD2 for D (7 bases). The CDR3 is made up of 14 amino acids. Between the trimmed V and J ends, which lost 3 bases and 2 bases, there was a span of 11 bases. From germline, CDR1 is SGHTA and CDR2 FQGNSA. The CDR3 DNA reads TGTGCCAGCAGCTTGTGGGGGGGCCCCTACGAGCAGTACTTC. Protein product: CASSLWGGPYEQYF.

This clone was seen a few times. The chain employs TRBV2 and TRBJ2-1; 8 nucleotides match TRBD1. The CDR3 totals 14 residues. The J segment lost 8 bases and the V segment lost 5 bases, leaving 8 bases of the junction unmatched. The germline CDR1 and CDR2 sequences are SNHLY and FYNNEI. The CDR3 DNA reads as TGTGCCAGCAGTCCTGACAGGGGCTCGGATGAGCAGTTCTTC. Its translation: CASSPDRGSDEQFF.

The rearrangement uses TRBV5-5 and TRBJ1-4; D is possibly TRBD1 (5 bases). The CDR3 is 15 amino acids. The germline gives CDR1 SGHKS, CDR2 YYEKEE (reference sequence). Between the trimmed V and J ends, which lost 4 bases and 4 bases, there was a span of 14 bases. The CDR3 sequence: CASSARAGLNEKLFF. Written as DNA, the CDR3 is TGTGCCAGCAGCGCCAGGGCAGGGCTTAATGAAAAACTGTTTTTT. The whole variable domain, remainder taken from reference TRBV5-5 and TRBJ1-4, is DAGVTQSPTHLIKTRGQQVTLRCSPISGHKSVSWYQQVLGQGPQFIFQYYEKEERGRGNFPDRFSARQFPNYSSELNVNALLLGDSALYLCASSARAGLNEKLFFGSGTQLSVL.

The V gene is TRBV15, the J gene TRBJ1-1, with 9 bases lining up with TRBD1. Germline-derived CDR1 and CDR2 are LNHNV and YYDKDF (reference sequence). The CDR3 is 12 residues long. The CDR3 DNA reads as TGTGCAACGGGACAGGGGAACACTGAAGCTTTCTTT. Its protein is CATGQGNTEAFF. The full variable domain, with the rest looked up from reference TRBV15 and TRBJ1-1, is DAMVIQNPRYQVTQFGKPVTLSCSQTLNHNVMYWYQQKSSQAPKLLFHYYDKDFNNEADTPDNFQSRRPNTSFCFLDIRSPGLGDTAMYLCATGQGNTEAFFGQGTRLTVV.

This sequence joins TRBV3-1 (or the pseudogene TRBV3-2) and TRBJ1-6, with TRBD1 matching 10 bases. Germline V CDR1 and CDR2: LGHDT, YNNKEL (reference sequence). V lost 4 bases and J lost 0; bases outside the gene matches: 12. The CDR3 spans 20 residues. The CDR3 DNA is TGTGCCAGCAGCCCGCAACTGACAGGGGGCAGGCCCTCCTATAATTCACCCCTCCACTTT. Translated: CASSPQLTGGRPSYNSPLHF.

The rearrangement uses TRBV5-1 and TRBJ1-1; 9 positions match TRBD1. The CDR3 contains 18 residues. Germline V lookup: CDR1 SGHRS, CDR2 YFSETQ. The V segment lost 0 bases and the J segment 4 bases; nucleotides outside the gene matches: 13. The CDR3 spells CASSLVVMGQGLGTEAFF. CDR3 coding DNA: TGCGCCAGCAGCTTGGTTGTTATGGGACAGGGCCTAGGCACTGAAGCTTTCTTT.

This chain links TRBV24-1 with TRBJ2-1, with a possible D match to TRBD2 (5 bases). Trimming took 3 bases from V and 2 from J, leaving 13 bases between them. CDR3 length: 16 amino acids. Germline V gene data show CDR1 as KGHDR and CDR2 as SFDVKD. CDR3 in amino acids: CATSDHTLRAYNEQFF. The CDR3 DNA follows: TGTGCCACCAGTGATCACACTTTGCGGGCCTACAATGAGCAGTTCTTC.

This clone was detected once. The chain couples TRBV7-3 to TRBJ1-5, with D possibly TRBD1 on 6 matching bases. The CDR3 has 16 amino acids. The germline V gene has CDR1 SGHTA and CDR2 FQGTGA. V gave up 0 bases and J gave up 11 bases, with 20 bases separating them. The CDR3: CASSLTQDRSLRAQHF. Here the CDR3 DNA reads TGTGCCAGCAGCTTAACGCAAGACAGGAGCCTCCGGGCCCAGCATTTT.

V and J are TRBV11-3 and TRBJ1-1; tentatively, D is TRBD1 (5 bases). The V end lost 1 base, the J end lost 6 bases, and 12 bases lay between the germline ends. CDR1 SGHNT and CDR2 YENEEA come from the germline V gene. CDR3 length equals 14 residues. The CDR3 loop reads CASSLVLGAAEAFF. The CDR3 bases are TGTGCCAGCAGCTTAGTATTAGGGGCGGCTGAAGCTTTCTTT.

This clone was found a few times. The chain recombines TRBV24-1 with TRBJ1-1; TRBD1 matches 7 bases. The CDR3 runs 14 residues. V dropped 3 bases and J dropped 5; count of bases not matched to a gene: 5. CDR1 and CDR2 from the germline V gene are KGHDR and SFDVKD. The CDR3 loop reads CATSDPMTGTEAFF. In DNA, the CDR3 is TGTGCCACCAGTGATCCCATGACAGGGACTGAAGCTTTCTTT.

This clone appeared a single time. V is TRBV5-1 and J is TRBJ2-3; 9 bases align to TRBD1. After removal of 4 bases from V and 6 bases from J, the junction contained 12 bases not matched to a gene. CDR3 length equals 16 residues. CDR1 and CDR2 from the germline V gene are SGHRS and YFSETQ. The CDR3 bases are TGCGCCAGCAGCCGCACTGGGGGGGACAGGGACGATACGCAGTATTTT. This codes for CASSRTGGDRDDTQYF.

The rearrangement uses TRBV7-9 and TRBJ2-3; tentatively, D is TRBD1 (6 bases). The CDR3 contains 17 residues. The germline V and J ends were trimmed by 1 base and 6 bases, with 20 bases remaining between them. Germline V gene sequence: CDR1 SEHNR, CDR2 FQNEAQ (reference sequence). CDR3 amino acids: CASSLEGTRERGDTQYF. In nucleotides, the CDR3 is TGTGCCAGCAGCTTAGAAGGGACACGGGAAAGAGGGGATACGCAGTATTTT.

The chain combines TRBV6-2 or TRBV6-3 with TRBJ1-2, with D maybe TRBD1 (6 bases). There are 12 residues in the CDR3. CDR1 and CDR2 from the germline V gene are MNHEY and SVGEGT. Trimming took off 5 bases at V and 4 bases at J, with 8 bases between the two ends. CDR3 sequence (DNA): TGTGCCAGCAGTGGACAGTCCTATGGCTACACCTTC. Its translation: CASSGQSYGYTF.

V gene TRBV11-2 combines with J gene TRBJ2-7; 16 bases match TRBD2. Germline CDR1 SGHAT, CDR2 FQNNGV. This CDR3 contains 14 residues. Trimming at V came to 7 bases and at J to 13 bases, leaving 10 bases not matched to a gene. As DNA, the CDR3 is TGTGCCAGCACCCCAACTGGGACTAGCGGGAGGGTTTACTTC. It codes for CASTPTGTSGRVYF. The full variable domain, completed using reference TRBV11-2 and TRBJ2-7, is EAGVAQSPRYKIIEKRQSVAFWCNPISGHATLYWYQQILGQGPKLLIQFQNNGVVDDSQLPKDRFSAERLKGVDSTLKIQPAKLEDSAVYLCASTPTGTSGRVYFGPGTRLTVT.

The chain links TRBV18 to TRBJ2-7, with 12 bases fitting TRBD2. With 3 bases clipped from V and 7 bases from J, the junction kept 7 bases outside the gene matches. Per germline, CDR1 KGHSH and CDR2 LQKENI. The CDR3 is made up of 15 amino acids. CDR3 loop: CASSPTSGSYGEQYF. CDR3 nucleotide sequence: TGTGCCAGCTCACCGACTAGCGGGAGCTATGGTGAGCAGTACTTC.

V gene TRBV6-2 or TRBV6-3 combines with J gene TRBJ1-2; D is undetermined. Trimming took 6 bases from V and 9 from J, leaving 14 bases between them. This CDR3 comprises 12 residues. Germline values: CDR1 MNHEY, CDR2 SVGEGT. In DNA form, the CDR3 reads TGTGCCAGCAGCTTAGGAGAAGGTCGCTACACCTTC. Amino acids: CASSLGEGRYTF.

J is TRBJ1-3 and V is TRBV5-1; the D is unclear. The germline V gene has CDR1 SGHRS and CDR2 YFSETQ. V was cut by 3 bases and J by 0 bases, with 13 bases left in between. The length of the CDR3 is 16 residues. The CDR3 bases are TGCGCCAGCAGCTCATACTACTGGCTCTCTGGAAACACCATATATTTT. Translating it yields CASSSYYWLSGNTIYF.

The gene calls are TRBV28 and TRBJ1-5; D ambiguous. Trimming pared 5 bases from V and 4 bases from J, leaving 18 bases between. CDR3 length equals 16 residues. The germline V gene has CDR1 MDHEN and CDR2 SYDVKM. In DNA form, the CDR3 reads TGTGCCAGCAGTCTCACGCGGAGGCAGTTTAATCAGCCCCAGCATTTT. Residues: CASSLTRRQFNQPQHF.

The V call is TRBV27, the J call TRBJ2-7; 14 bases line up with TRBD2. The J segment lost 4 bases and the V segment lost 6 bases, leaving 2 bases of the junction unmatched. CDR3 length: 14 amino acids. Germline CDR1 MNHEY, CDR2 SMNVEV (reference sequence). CDR3 DNA: TGTGCCAGCAGGGGACTAGCGGGGGTTTACGAGCAGTACTTC. Protein product: CASRGLAGVYEQYF.

The V gene is TRBV15, the J gene TRBJ1-5, with a tentative D call TRBD1 (6 bases). CDR3 length: 16 residues. Germline V gene data show CDR1 as LNHNV and CDR2 as YYDKDF (reference sequence). V shed 5 bases and J shed 5 bases, with 19 bases lying between them. CDR3: CATSRVLVQGHQPQHF. The CDR3 nucleotides are TGTGCCACCAGCCGTGTTCTGGTGCAGGGGCATCAGCCCCAGCATTTT.

This sequence joins TRBV18 and TRBJ2-5; TRBD1 agrees at 7 bases. Losses at the gene ends were 3 bases for V and 2 bases for J; bases not matched to a gene: 6. The germline CDR1 and CDR2 sequences are KGHSH and LQKENI. The CDR3 is 15 residues long. CDR3 nucleotides: TGTGCCAGCTCACCTCGGACAGGAGAACAAGAGACCCAGTACTTC. Protein product: CASSPRTGEQETQYF. Complete variable domain (other parts from reference TRBV18 and TRBJ2-5): NAGVMQNPRHLVRRRGQEARLRCSPMKGHSHVYWYRQLPEEGLKFMVYLQKENIIDESGMPKERFSAEFPKEGPSILRIQQVVRGDSAAYFCASSPRTGEQETQYFGPGTRLLVL.

This chain uses TRBV7-3 with TRBJ2-3, with a tentative D call TRBD2 (6 bases). The V gene's germline CDR1 is SGHTA and CDR2 FQGTGA. V lost 0 bases to trimming and J lost 0 bases, with 13 bases between them. The CDR3 contains 17 residues. The chain's CDR3 is CASSLTPAGTSTDTQYF. The CDR3 region has the DNA TGTGCCAGCAGCTTAACTCCGGCGGGGACTAGCACAGATACGCAGTATTTT.

This clone was observed a single time. The genes are TRBV5-1 and TRBJ2-3, with 12 bases aligning to TRBD2. The germline gives CDR1 SGHRS, CDR2 YFSETQ. V was pared by 5 bases and J by 3 bases, with 13 bases of the junction left unmatched. This CDR3 spans 18 amino acids. The CDR3 reads CASRNNLLAGGPTDTQYF. The CDR3 DNA reads TGCGCCAGCAGAAACAACCTCCTAGCGGGGGGGCCGACAGATACGCAGTATTTT.